The clone carrying this T cell receptor beta chain was detected once. These data are taken from a study of T cell responses to AZD1222 COVID-19 vaccine. Losses at the gene ends were 5 bases for V and 1 base for J; bases not matched to a gene: 2. CDR1 is SEHNR and CDR2 is FQNEAQ in the germline V gene (reference sequence). The CDR3 length is 14 residues. Assay used: immunoSEQ multiplex PCR; TCRdb lists only in-frame clones, some missing. The sample has 95,000 to 150,000 clones, around 89% seen once. The input for sequencing was peripheral blood, taken on day 0 of AZD1222 vaccination. The sequence came from an adult in good health. This chain connects TRBV7-9 to TRBJ2-5, with TRBD1 matching 9 bases. CDR3 nucleotide sequence: TGTGCCAGCAGCCCGGACAGGGGCCAAGAGACCCAGTACTTC. Translated: CASSPDRGQETQYF.